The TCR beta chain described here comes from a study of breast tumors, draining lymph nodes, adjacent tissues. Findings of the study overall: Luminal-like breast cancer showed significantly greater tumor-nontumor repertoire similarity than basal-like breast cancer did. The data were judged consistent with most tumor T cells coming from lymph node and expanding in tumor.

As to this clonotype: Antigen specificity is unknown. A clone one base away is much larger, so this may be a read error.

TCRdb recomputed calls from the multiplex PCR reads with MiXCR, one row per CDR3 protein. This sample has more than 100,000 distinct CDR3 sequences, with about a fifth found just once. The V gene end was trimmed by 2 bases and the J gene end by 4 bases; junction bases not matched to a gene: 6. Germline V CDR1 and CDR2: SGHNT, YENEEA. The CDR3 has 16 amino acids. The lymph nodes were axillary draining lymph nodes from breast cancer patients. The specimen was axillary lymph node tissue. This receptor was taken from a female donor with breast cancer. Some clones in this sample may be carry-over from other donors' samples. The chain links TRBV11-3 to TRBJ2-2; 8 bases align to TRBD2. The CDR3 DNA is TGTGCCAGCAGCTTATTCGGGAGGGTCGGCACCGGGGAGCTGTTTTTT. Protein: CASSLFGRVGTGELFF. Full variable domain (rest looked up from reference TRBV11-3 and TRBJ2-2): EAGVVQSPRYKIIEKKQPVAFWCNPISGHNTLYWYLQNLGQGPELLIRYENEEAVDDSQLPKDRFSAERLKGVDSTLKIQPAELGDSAVYLCASSLFGRVGTGELFFGEGSRLTVL.